The 29 T cell receptor beta chains presented below share a single source sample, sequenced in a study of blood T cell repertoires in COVID-19. The table came from immunoSEQ multiplex PCR; TCRdb's copy has only in-frame clones and leaves some out. The sample holds 80,000 to 100,000 clones; around 80% are singletons and the top ten take about 8.7%. The sequencing input was peripheral blood. The receptors stem from a man aged 50 or older who had recovered from COVID-19.

This clone came up once. The DNA of the CDR3 is TGTGCCAGCAGCCCGGGCTATAATTCACCCCTCCACTTT. Translation gives CASSPGYNSPLHF. This chain connects TRBV27 to TRBJ1-6, with unresolved D. The germline V gene has CDR1 MNHEY and CDR2 SMNVEV (reference sequence). CDR3 length equals 13 residues. Trimming removed 6 bases from V and 3 bases from J, with 6 bases in between.

This rearrangement joins TRBV10-2 to TRBJ1-5, with 10 bases lining up with TRBD1. The CDR3 extends over 15 amino acids. Germline CDR1 and CDR2: WSHSY and SAAADI. With V trimmed by 1 base and J by 4 bases, 1 base remained unmatched. The CDR3 loop reads CASSEWGQGNQPQHF. The CDR3 region has the DNA TGCGCCAGCAGTGAGTGGGGACAGGGGAATCAGCCCCAGCATTTT.

The chain links TRBV27 to TRBJ1-4; TRBD1 agrees at 7 bases. Per germline, CDR1 MNHEY and CDR2 SMNVEV (reference sequence). The junction had 14 bases not matched to a gene; V was cut back by 5 bases and J by 8 bases. CDR3 length equals 16 residues. CDR3 amino acids: CASSQDYRGVREKLFF. In nucleotides, the CDR3 is TGTGCCAGCAGTCAAGACTACAGGGGAGTGAGAGAAAAACTGTTTTTT. Combining the CDR3 with reference TRBV27 and TRBJ1-4 gives the whole variable domain EAQVTQNPRYLITVTGKKLTVTCSQNMNHEYMSWYRQDPGLGLRQIYYSMNVEVTDKGDVPEGYKVSRKEKRNFPLILESPSPNQTSLYFCASSQDYRGVREKLFFGSGTQLSVL.

By share, this clone counts as medium-sized (0.01 to 0.1%). The sample contains more than one DNA sequence encoding this CDR3. Here the CDR3 reads CASSYSTSGSTGELFF. CDR3 nucleotide sequence: TGTGCCAGCAGTTACTCGACTAGCGGGAGCACCGGGGAGCTGTTTTTT. The V call is TRBV6-5, the J call TRBJ2-2, with 12 bases that match TRBD2. The CDR3 totals 16 residues. Germline V gene lookup returns CDR1 MNHEY and CDR2 SVGAGI. V gave up 0 bases and J gave up 4 bases; unmatched junction bases: 0.

This chain connects TRBV3-1 (or the pseudogene TRBV3-2) to TRBJ1-5, with D possibly being TRBD1 (6 bases). This CDR3 has 14 residues. CDR1 LGHDT and CDR2 YNNKEL come from the germline V gene (reference sequence). Trimming pared 2 bases from V and 6 bases from J, leaving 11 bases between. CDR3 DNA: TGTGCCAGCAGCCAACCAGGGGTTGTTCAGCCCCAGCATTTT. It translates to CASSQPGVVQPQHF.

This clone showed up many times. V gene TRBV24-1 combines with J gene TRBJ2-1; weak D call: TRBD2 (6 bases). The CDR3 totals 14 residues. V lost 1 base and J lost 4, with 7 bases in between. Germline CDR1 KGHDR, CDR2 SFDVKD. CDR3: CATSDFGGYNEQFF. For the CDR3, the DNA is TGTGCCACCAGTGATTTTGGGGGGTACAATGAGCAGTTCTTC.

This clone has only one observation. The chain is built from TRBV18 and TRBJ2-2; 11 nucleotides line up with TRBD1. This CDR3 has 16 residues. Germline V gene data show CDR1 as KGHSH and CDR2 as LQKENI. After removal of 3 bases from V and 4 bases from J, the junction contained 4 bases not matched to a gene. CDR3 in amino acids: CASSPRGQGGTGELFF. CDR3 DNA sequence: TGTGCCAGCTCACCGCGGGGACAGGGGGGCACCGGGGAGCTGTTTTTT.

The chain combines TRBV7-9 with TRBJ2-2; D unresolved. CDR3 length: 13 residues. V lost 7 bases to trimming and J lost 4 bases, with 10 bases between them. Per germline, CDR1 SEHNR and CDR2 FQNEAQ (reference sequence). CDR3 coding DNA: TGTGCCAGCATAACAGACCTCACCGGGGAGCTGTTTTTT. This translates into CASITDLTGELFF.

This rearrangement joins TRBV6-2 or TRBV6-3 to TRBJ2-3, with 14 bases matching TRBD2. Germline V lookup: CDR1 MNHEY, CDR2 SVGEGT. This CDR3 spans 19 amino acids. Trimming removed 2 bases from V and 4 bases from J; junction bases left unmatched: 11. CDR3 sequence: CASSYKGLRLAGGADTQYF. CDR3 DNA sequence: TGTGCCAGCAGTTACAAAGGTCTCCGACTAGCGGGAGGGGCAGATACGCAGTATTTT.

This clone was counted a single time. DNA of the CDR3: TGTGCCAGCGGGAAACAGGAAAACTATGGCTACACCTTC. It encodes CASGKQENYGYTF. The rearrangement uses TRBV27 and TRBJ1-2; D might be TRBD1 (5 bases). The CDR3 covers 13 residues. The V gene lost 8 bases and the J gene lost 2 bases, with 12 bases spanning the gap. Germline loops: CDR1 MNHEY, CDR2 SMNVEV (reference sequence).

The rearrangement links TRBV4-3 to TRBJ2-1; 9 bases align to TRBD1. The V and J ends lost 4 bases and 7 bases, in that order; junction bases with no gene match: 8. The CDR3 consists of 15 residues. The V gene's germline CDR1 is LGHNA and CDR2 YSLEER. The CDR3: CASSRGTGYGNEQFF. The CDR3, as DNA: TGCGCCAGCAGCCGCGGGACAGGGTATGGTAATGAGCAGTTCTTC.

This clone has only one observation. The chain couples TRBV10-2 to TRBJ1-2; 9 bases map to TRBD1. The junction had 3 bases not matched to a gene; V was cut back by 0 bases and J by 1 base. Germline assignment: CDR1 WSHSY and CDR2 SAAADI. This CDR3 region has 16 residues. The CDR3 spells CASSESDRGHNYGYTF. The CDR3 DNA follows: TGCGCCAGCAGTGAGTCGGACAGGGGACATAACTATGGCTACACCTTC.

This chain links TRBV5-1 with TRBJ2-7; 9 bases are a match to TRBD2. Germline trimming cut 0 bases from V and 3 bases from J; bases unmatched to any gene: 10. The CDR3 has 17 residues. Germline V gene data show CDR1 as SGHRS and CDR2 as YFSETQ. The CDR3 DNA follows: TGCGCCAGCAGCTTGGCCCGGGGCGGGGGGGCATTCTACGAGCAGTACTTC. As protein: CASSLARGGGAFYEQYF.

This clone was recorded once. V is TRBV7-8 and J is TRBJ1-4; D is undetermined. CDR3 length: 12 amino acids. Germline V gene lookup returns CDR1 SGHVS and CDR2 FQNEAQ. V lost 8 bases to trimming and J lost 8 bases, with 12 bases between them. CDR3 bases: TGTGCCAGCGCTAGTTTAAAAGAAAAACTGTTTTTT. As protein: CASASLKEKLFF.

Comments on this clone: Other DNA variants within this sample encode the same CDR3. The chain has TRBV12-3 or TRBV12-4 and TRBJ2-7; 7 nucleotides agree with TRBD1. This CDR3 has 12 amino acids. With V trimmed by 3 bases and J by 6 bases, 2 bases remained unmatched. CDR3 region: CASSFRDSEQYF. In nucleotides, the CDR3 is TGTGCCAGCAGTTTCCGGGACAGCGAGCAGTACTTC.

The chain has TRBV7-2 and TRBJ2-3; 8 bases fit TRBD2. Germline assignment: CDR1 SGHTA and CDR2 FQGNSA. The CDR3 runs 12 residues. Unmatched junction bases numbered 2, after V lost 6 bases and J lost 6 bases. The DNA for the CDR3 is TGTGCCAGCAGTTCTAGCGGGGATACGCAGTATTTT. Translating gives CASSSSGDTQYF.

For this clone: Other nucleotide sequences in the sample specify the same CDR3. This rearrangement joins TRBV6-2 or TRBV6-3 to TRBJ1-2, with unresolved D. The germline V and J ends were trimmed by 2 bases and 2 bases, with 6 bases remaining between them. CDR3 length: 13 residues. Germline CDR1 reads MNHEY; CDR2 reads SVGEGT. This CDR3 reads CASSYAGNYGYTF. As DNA, the CDR3 is TGTGCCAGCAGTTACGCGGGGAACTATGGCTACACCTTC.

The rearrangement links TRBV6-2 or TRBV6-3 to TRBJ1-1; D is uncertain. This CDR3 comprises 12 residues. The V gene lost 4 bases and the J gene lost 1 base, with 4 bases spanning the gap. CDR1 is MNHEY and CDR2 is SVGEGT in the germline V gene. The CDR3 DNA sequence: TGTGCCAGCAGTTCGAGGAACACTGAAGCTTTCTTT. Translated, it gives CASSSRNTEAFF.

CDR3 coding DNA: TGTGCCAGCAGCCCCGGCTTATTATCGGGAAATGAGCAGTTCTTC. It yields the protein CASSPGLLSGNEQFF. The chain has TRBV5-6 and TRBJ2-1; TRBD2 might be the D (5 bases). V lost 4 bases to trimming and J lost 7 bases, with 18 bases between them. The CDR3 loop spans 15 amino acids. Germline V lookup: CDR1 SGHDT, CDR2 YYEEEE.

This clone has more than one count but fewer than ten. This chain joins TRBV2 and TRBJ2-2; 14 bases agree with TRBD2. Germline V CDR1 and CDR2: SNHLY, FYNNEI. This CDR3 comprises 15 residues. V lost 6 bases and J lost 3; bases outside the gene matches: 0. CDR3 DNA: TGTGCCAGCAGGGGACTAGCGGGAGACACCGGGGAGCTGTTTTTT. Translated: CASRGLAGDTGELFF. Full variable domain (missing parts from reference TRBV2 and TRBJ2-2): EPEVTQTPSHQVTQMGQEVILRCVPISNHLYFYWYRQILGQKVEFLVSFYNNEISEKSEIFDDQFSVERPDGSNFTLKIRSTKLEDSAMYFCASRGLAGDTGELFFGEGSRLTVL.

The table lists this clone with a few counts. The chain recombines TRBV6-2 or TRBV6-3 with TRBJ1-5; D unresolved. CDR3 length: 12 amino acids. Looked up from germline, CDR1 is MNHEY and CDR2 is SVGEGT. The V end lost 5 bases, the J end lost 13 bases, and 15 bases lay between the germline ends. CDR3 in amino acids: CASSDPNNPQHF. The CDR3 DNA reads TGTGCCAGCAGTGATCCGAACAACCCTCAGCATTTT.

The V gene is TRBV14, the J gene TRBJ2-3; D perhaps matches TRBD2 (6 bases). This CDR3 is built from 17 residues. Germline lookup yields CDR1 SGHDN and CDR2 FVKESK. Trimming cost V 1 base and J 2 bases, with 16 bases left between them. The CDR3 DNA sequence: TGTGCCAGCAGCCAAGCTCGGAGGGCCTCTATCACAGATACGCAGTATTTT. It translates to CASSQARRASITDTQYF.

This clone was seen a single time. The rearrangement uses TRBV19 and TRBJ1-5; 9 nucleotides align to TRBD1. The CDR3 runs to 14 residues. The V segment lost 6 bases and the J segment 4 bases; nucleotides outside the gene matches: 4. Germline loops: CDR1 LNHDA, CDR2 SQIVND (reference sequence). This CDR3 is CASRGTGLNQPQHF. CDR3 in DNA: TGTGCCAGTAGAGGGACAGGGTTGAATCAGCCCCAGCATTTT.

The genes are TRBV7-7 and TRBJ2-3, with 10 nucleotides matching TRBD1. J lost 1 base, V lost 6 bases, and 4 bases had no gene match. The CDR3 is 15 amino acids. Germline V gene lookup returns CDR1 SSHAT and CDR2 FNYEAQ (reference sequence). The CDR3 sequence: CASSSGTGGTDTQYF. The CDR3 region has the DNA TGTGCCAGCAGTTCCGGGACAGGGGGCACAGATACGCAGTATTTT.

This rearrangement joins TRBV28 to TRBJ1-2, with D perhaps TRBD1 (5 bases). This CDR3 is built from 13 residues. The V end was cut by 7 bases, the J end by 4 bases, with 13 bases between. Germline loops: CDR1 MDHEN, CDR2 SYDVKM. CDR3 bases: TGTGCCAGCACCTCCGGGGGACGCTATGGCTACACCTTC. Protein sequence: CASTSGGRYGYTF.

V usage is TRBV18 and J usage is TRBJ2-1; tentative D call: TRBD2 (6 bases). Germline V gene data show CDR1 as KGHSH and CDR2 as LQKENI. This CDR3 contains 13 residues. Trimming removed 3 bases from V and 9 bases from J, with 12 bases in between. CDR3 sequence (DNA): TGTGCCAGCTCACCCGGGGGTACAAGTGAGCAGTTCTTC. It yields the protein CASSPGGTSEQFF.

J is TRBJ1-2 and V is TRBV29-1; 9 bases align to TRBD1. Germline V lookup: CDR1 SQVTM, CDR2 ANQGSEA. This CDR3 is 13 amino acids long. Germline trimming cut 4 bases from V and 5 bases from J; bases unmatched to any gene: 5. The CDR3 DNA follows: TGCAGCGTTGGGGGCGGACAGGGGTATGGCTACACCTTC. It specifies CSVGGGQGYGYTF.

V usage is TRBV7-9 and J usage is TRBJ2-7; TRBD2 might be the D (5 bases). V shed 2 bases and J shed 5 bases, with 16 bases lying between them. CDR1 is SEHNR and CDR2 is FQNEAQ in the germline V gene (reference sequence). This CDR3 contains 15 residues. The CDR3 sequence: CASSLMSVGVDEQYF. CDR3 DNA: TGTGCCAGCAGCTTAATGTCGGTGGGAGTTGACGAGCAGTACTTC.

The sample holds a few counts of this clone. The chain couples TRBV7-8 to TRBJ1-5, with TRBD1 as a possible D gene (5 bases). The CDR3 contains 14 residues. V was shortened by 4 bases and J by 4 bases, with 11 bases between the two germline ends. The germline CDR1 and CDR2 sequences are SGHVS and FQNEAQ. The CDR3 sequence is CASSSVGQNQPQHF. CDR3 nucleotide sequence: TGTGCCAGCAGCTCGGTGGGGCAGAATCAGCCCCAGCATTTT. Together with reference TRBV7-8 and TRBJ1-5, the CDR3 gives the full variable domain: GAGVSQSPRYKVAKRGQDVALRCDPISGHVSLFWYQQALGQGPEFLTYFQNEAQLDKSGLPSDRFFAERPEGSVSTLKIQRTQQEDSAVYLCASSSVGQNQPQHFGDGTRLSIL.